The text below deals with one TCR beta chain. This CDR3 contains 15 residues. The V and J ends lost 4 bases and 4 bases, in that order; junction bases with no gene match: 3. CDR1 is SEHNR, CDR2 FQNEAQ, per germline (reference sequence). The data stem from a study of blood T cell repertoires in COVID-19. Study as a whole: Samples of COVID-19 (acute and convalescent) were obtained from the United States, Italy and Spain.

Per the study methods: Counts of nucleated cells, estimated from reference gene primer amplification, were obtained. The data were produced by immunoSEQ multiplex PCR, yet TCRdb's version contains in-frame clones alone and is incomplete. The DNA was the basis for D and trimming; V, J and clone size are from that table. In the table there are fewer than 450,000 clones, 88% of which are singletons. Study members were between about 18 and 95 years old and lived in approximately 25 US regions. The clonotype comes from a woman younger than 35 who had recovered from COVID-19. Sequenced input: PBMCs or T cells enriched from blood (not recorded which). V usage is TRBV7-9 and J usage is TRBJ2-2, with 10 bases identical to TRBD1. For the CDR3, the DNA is TGTGCCAGCAGCTCGACAGGGGGCGGCACCGGGGAGCTGTTTTTT. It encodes CASSSTGGGTGELFF. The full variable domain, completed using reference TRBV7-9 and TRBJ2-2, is DTGVSQNPRHKITKRGQNVTFRCDPISEHNRLYWYRQTLGQGPEFLTYFQNEAQLEKSRLLSDRFSAERPKGSFSTLEIQRTEQGDSAMYLCASSSTGGGTGELFFGEGSRLTVL.